This T cell receptor (beta chain) was retrieved from a study of Tregs in tolerant kidney transplant recipients. Assay: immunoSEQ multiplex PCR; the TCRdb copy retains only in-frame clones and omits some. The sample records 98,000 or so clones, around 91% being singletons. V was cut by 4 bases and J by 2 bases, with 21 bases left in between. Per the germline V gene, CDR1 is SGHNT and CDR2 is YYREEE (reference sequence). CDR3 length equals 17 residues. The receptor was isolated from a human donor who received a combined kidney and bone marrow transplant. Sequenced material: CD4+ T cells from blood, taken before the transplant. The rearrangement links TRBV5-4 to TRBJ1-2; no clear D gene. The chain's CDR3 is CASSLGAGGGRNYGYTF. Written as DNA, the CDR3 is TGTGCCAGCAGCCTGGGCGCAGGAGGCGGGAGGAACTATGGCTACACCTTC. Full variable domain (outside the CDR3, taken from reference TRBV5-4 and TRBJ1-2): ETGVTQSPTHLIKTRGQQVTLRCSSQSGHNTVSWYQQALGQGPQFIFQYYREEENGRGNFPPRFSGLQFPNYSSELNVNALELDDSALYLCASSLGAGGGRNYGYTFGSGTRLTVV.